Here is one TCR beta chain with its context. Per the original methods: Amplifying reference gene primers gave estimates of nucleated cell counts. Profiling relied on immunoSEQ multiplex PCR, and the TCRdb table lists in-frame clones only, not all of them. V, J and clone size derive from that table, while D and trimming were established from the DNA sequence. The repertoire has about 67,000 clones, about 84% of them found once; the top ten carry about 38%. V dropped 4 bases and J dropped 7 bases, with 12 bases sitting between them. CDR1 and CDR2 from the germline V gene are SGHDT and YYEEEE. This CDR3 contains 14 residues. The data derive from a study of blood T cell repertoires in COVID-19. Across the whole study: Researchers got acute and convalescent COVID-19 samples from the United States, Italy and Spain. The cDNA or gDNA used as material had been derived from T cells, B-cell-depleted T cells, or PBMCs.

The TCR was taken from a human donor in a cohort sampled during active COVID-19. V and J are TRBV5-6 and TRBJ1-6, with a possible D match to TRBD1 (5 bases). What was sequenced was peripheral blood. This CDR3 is CASSPGLLNSPLHF. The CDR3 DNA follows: TGTGCCAGCAGCCCGGGACTGTTAAATTCACCCCTCCACTTT.